This T cell receptor beta chain came from a study of T-cell memory formation after mild COVID-19. General study points: Later expanders leaned toward CD4+, whereas clones contracting from day 15 to 85 were balanced CD4/CD8. Contracting CD4+ clones lay largely in CM and EM, with CD8+ ones residing in EMRA. Within pre-infection memory, some responding clones were found, suggesting cross-reactive memory joined.

5'RACE, which relied on constant-segment primers, yielded TCR alpha and TCR beta cDNA libraries carrying sample barcodes and UMIs. MiXCR, applied by TCRdb to the 5' RACE reads, yields one record per CDR3 protein. In the table there are a few hundred thousand distinct CDR3 sequences, roughly 15% of which are singletons. V lost 3 bases, J lost 9 bases, and 15 bases lay in between. Germline V gene data show CDR1 as MGHRA and CDR2 as YSYEKL. The CDR3 spans 14 residues. As concerns this clonotype: What it binds is unknown.

The sample taken for sequencing was PBMCs or a T cell subset sorted from them (not recorded which). The V gene is TRBV4-1, the J gene TRBJ2-1, with D uncertain. This clonotype was sampled from a young man who had mild COVID-19 (a few samples of this study predate the infection). Cell type and time point are not known. The CDR3 region has the DNA TGCGCCAGCAGCCACGGCATGGTGGACGGTGAGCAGTTCTTC. This translates into CASSHGMVDGEQFF.